Given below is one TCR beta chain in context. The data stem from a study of cytomegalovirus exposure and HLA in healthy donors. The primer mix had 60 Vbeta and 13 Jbeta primers. Repertoires were generated with immunoSEQ multiplex PCR, while TCRdb's copy carries only in-frame clones and drops some. The table lists under 150,000 clones, approximately 73% of them singletons. The CDR3 is 17 amino acids. In germline, CDR1 is WSHSY, CDR2 SAAADI. The trim removed 5 bases at V and 0 bases at J, leaving 7 bases unmatched. This receptor was obtained from a woman aged 40 to 50 in good health and CMV-seronegative. The rearrangement uses TRBV10-2 and TRBJ2-1; TRBD2 agrees at 10 bases. Sequencing was done on a sample of PBMCs. The CDR3 coding sequence is TGCGCCAGCAGTCACATGGCTAGCGGGGGCTCCTACAATGAGCAGTTCTTC. Translating gives CASSHMASGGSYNEQFF.